This T cell receptor (beta chain) was retrieved from a study of early T cells in non-severe SARS-CoV-2 infection. Across the study: Bulk RNA isolated from unsorted whole blood underwent sequencing; chains were not paired.

Individual cDNA molecules were tagged with unique molecular identifiers. TCRdb redid the calling of the 5' RACE reads with MiXCR, one entry per CDR3 protein. The repertoire includes approximately 70,000 distinct CDR3 sequences, 9.5% to 15% of them detected once, and more than 4.5% sits in the top ten. Germline values: CDR1 DFQATT, CDR2 SNEGSKA (reference sequence). Trimming removed 0 bases at V and 5 bases at J, with 13 bases between. CDR3 size: 15 residues. General observations from the study: Using VDJdb, the matching emphasized anti-spike CD8 responses while missing private and CD4 specificities.

This clonotype was detected many times. Its matching antigen is unknown. The rearrangement links TRBV20-1 to TRBJ1-4; maybe TRBD1 (5 bases). The source material was whole blood. This sequence was found in an adult who was a healthcare worker with PCR-confirmed SARS-CoV-2 infection or an uninfected control (not recorded which). The CDR3 DNA sequence: TGCAGTGCTAGAGATTTGGCCCAGGGAAATGAAAAACTGTTTTTT. Translated, it gives CSARDLAQGNEKLFF.